This T cell receptor beta chain was recovered during a study of cytomegalovirus exposure and HLA in healthy donors. Overall study context: The platform used for the 110 or so validation repertoires matched that of the 600 to 800 first-cohort repertoires, a later analysis reported.

Study-wide results and limits: Across donors, most TCRs were seen rarely, yet some public ones were widespread. Under in vitro conditions, a few CMV-associated chains were confirmed as specific for CMV antigens.

Generated by immunoSEQ multiplex PCR, the TCRdb table keeps only in-frame clones and is missing some. This table holds 100,000 to 150,000 clones, approximately 94% found once. With respect to this clone: Its specificity is not known.

From germline, CDR1 is MDHEN and CDR2 SYDVKM. The CDR3 has 15 amino acids. Trimming shortened V by 7 bases and J by 6 bases, and 21 bases separated the two germline ends. The sequence came from a woman aged 18-30 years in good health and CMV-seronegative. The genes are TRBV28 and TRBJ1-1, with D possibly being TRBD1 (6 bases). The sequenced sample was PBMCs. The CDR3 sequence: CASTQEGGGLAEAFF. The CDR3 bases are TGTGCCAGCACACAAGAGGGAGGGGGGCTTGCTGAAGCTTTCTTT.